This is a list of T cell receptor beta chains from one sample in a study of OX40 agonist ivuxolimab in advanced cancers. Assay: immunoSEQ multiplex PCR; the TCRdb copy retains only in-frame clones and omits some. The table lists over 30,000 clones, around 85% of them singletons. The sample here was CD4+ or CD8+ T cells sorted from blood, taken in a trial of the OX40 agonist ivuxolimab. The source of these receptors is an adult with an advanced solid tumor such as melanoma, head and neck, liver or kidney cancer. The CDR3 runs from the conserved cysteine through the conserved F or W. The D gene is left open where the match is weak. Clone size appears in some rows only: once, few, many, or a class for an expanded clone.

TGTGCCAGCAGTGCTGGGGTTGAGCAGTACTTC,CASSAGVEQYF,.,.,TRBV25-1,TRBJ2-5
TGTGCCAGCAGTATACAGGGACAGAACACTGAAGCTTTCTTT,CASSIQGQNTEAFF,.,.,TRBV27,TRBJ1-1
TGTGCCAGCAGCTTGATCAGGACAGAAGAGACCCAGTACTTC,CASSLIRTEETQYF,.,.,TRBV11-2,TRBJ2-5
TGTGCCAGCAGCTTAATAGGGACCGCGGAGACCCAGTACTTC,CASSLIGTAETQYF,.,.,TRBV7-9,TRBJ2-5
TGTGCCAGTAGTATAGGGACAGGGGGATTAAGAGAGCAGTACTTC,CASSIGTGGLREQYF,.,TRBD1,TRBV19,TRBJ2-7
TGTGCCAGCAGCCGGACAGCATCCTACGAGCAGTACTTC,CASSRTASYEQYF,medium-sized,.,TRBV7-9,TRBJ2-7
TGTGCCAGCAGTTACTCGGTGTTTGCGAACACTGAAGCTTTCTTT,CASSYSVFANTEAFF,.,.,TRBV6-5,TRBJ1-1
TGTGCCAGCAGCCCAGAACAGGGTGGAGCTGAAGCTTTCTTT,CASSPEQGGAEAFF,.,.,TRBV7-9,TRBJ1-1
TGTGCCAGCGCCCAGGCTGCGGGCCAGGGAAGGAATGAAAAATTGTTTTTT,CASAQAAGQGRNEKLFF,.,.,TRBV28,TRBJ1-4
TGTGCCAGCAGCTTAACAGGGCTCTACGAGCAGTACTTC,CASSLTGLYEQYF,.,.,TRBV13,TRBJ2-7
TGTGCCAGCAGACTCTGGGGGTACAATCAGCCCCAGCATTTT,CASRLWGYNQPQHF,.,.,TRBV28,TRBJ1-5
TGTGCCAGCAGTGCAACTAGCGGGGGGGCCGATGAGCAGTTCTTC,CASSATSGGADEQFF,.,TRBD2,TRBV6-1,TRBJ2-1
TGTGCCAGCAGTGAACTGGAGAACACTGAAGCTTTCTTT,CASSELENTEAFF,.,.,TRBV2,TRBJ1-1
TGTGCCAGCAGCCCCCCGGGCATCGGGGGCAATCAGCCCCAGCATTTT,CASSPPGIGGNQPQHF,.,.,TRBV7-8,TRBJ1-5
TGCAGCGTTGAAGATCCCCCCTTGGGACTAGCGGGGGTTGCAGATACGCAGTATTTT,CSVEDPPLGLAGVADTQYF,once,TRBD2,TRBV29-1,TRBJ2-3
TGTGCCAGTAGTATAGGGGACAGCATGAACACTGAAGCTTTCTTT,CASSIGDSMNTEAFF,few,TRBD1,TRBV19,TRBJ1-1
TGTGCCAGCAGCTCGTCCGACAGGGGAATAGTCACCGGGGAGCTGTTTTTT,CASSSSDRGIVTGELFF,.,TRBD1,TRBV13,TRBJ2-2
TGCGCCAGCAGCCCTCCCGTTGGCACAGATACGCAGTATTTT,CASSPPVGTDTQYF,.,.,TRBV5-1,TRBJ2-3
TGTGCCAGCAGCTTAGCGGAGGGCATGAACACTGAAGCTTTCTTT,CASSLAEGMNTEAFF,.,.,TRBV7-9,TRBJ1-1
TGCGCCAGCAGCTTGGCAGACAGGGTGCAGGAAAAACTGTTTTTT,CASSLADRVQEKLFF,.,TRBD1,TRBV5-1,TRBJ1-4
TGTGCCAGCAGCTTAGAGGTCGGGACAGAAAAACTGTTTTTT,CASSLEVGTEKLFF,.,.,TRBV7-6,TRBJ1-4
TGCGCCATCCCTAGACAGAACACTGAAGCTTTCTTT,CAIPRQNTEAFF,.,.,TRBV10-1,TRBJ1-1
TGTGCCAGCAGGCCTAGCGGGGGGGAGAACACCGGGGAGCTGTTTTTT,CASRPSGGENTGELFF,.,TRBD2,TRBV28,TRBJ2-2
TGTGCCAGCAGCTTACTGTCAGAGAATAATTCACCCCTCCACTTT,CASSLLSENNSPLHF,.,.,TRBV7-6,TRBJ1-6
TGCGCCAGCAGCGGGGGGGTTGCCACTGAAGCTTTCTTT,CASSGGVATEAFF,.,.,TRBV4-1,TRBJ1-1
TGTGCCAGCAGTTTATCGGCAGGATGGGGAGCTTTCTTT,CASSLSAGWGAFF,.,.,TRBV27,TRBJ1-1
TGCGCCAGCGGGGGGCACGATACGCAGTATTTT,CASGGHDTQYF,once,.,TRBV5-1,TRBJ2-3
TGTGCCAGTAGTGGTCGGGGGACGATGAACACTGAAGCTTTCTTT,CASSGRGTMNTEAFF,.,.,TRBV19,TRBJ1-1
TGCGCCAGCAGTGAGAGGGGGGGGATTTCCTACGAGCAGTACTTC,CASSERGGISYEQYF,.,.,TRBV10-2,TRBJ2-7
TGTGCCAGCAGCCAAGATAGCGGGGGGGCAGATACGCAGTATTTT,CASSQDSGGADTQYF,.,TRBD2,TRBV4-2,TRBJ2-3
TGTGCCAGCAGCTTGGATCGGGGTTGGGGTCAGCCCCAGCATTTT,CASSLDRGWGQPQHF,.,.,TRBV5-5,TRBJ1-5
TGTGCCAGCAGCGTAGACGGGGGTAAAACTGAAGCTTTCTTT,CASSVDGGKTEAFF,.,.,TRBV9,TRBJ1-1
TGCGCCAGCAGCGACGATAATTCACCCCTCCACTTT,CASSDDNSPLHF,.,.,TRBV5-1,TRBJ1-6
TGCGCCAGCAGTGCTTCAGGGGGCTATGGCTACACCTTC,CASSASGGYGYTF,.,TRBD1,TRBV10-2,TRBJ1-2
TGTGCCTGGAGTGTAGGTGGAGAGACCCAGTACTTC,CAWSVGGETQYF,.,.,TRBV30,TRBJ2-5
TGCGCCAGCAGCCTGAACCTGGGATCGTCGTACACTGAAGCTTTCTTT,CASSLNLGSSYTEAFF,.,.,TRBV4-1,TRBJ1-1
TGTGCCAGCAGCTTAGCGCAAGGGAACACTGAAGCTTTCTTT,CASSLAQGNTEAFF,once,.,TRBV7-9,TRBJ1-1
TGTGCCAGTAGTACGGGAGTCTTGGGCTCTGGAAACACCATATATTTT,CASSTGVLGSGNTIYF,.,.,TRBV19,TRBJ1-3
TGTGCCAGTAGTATGGGCTGGGCCTACGAGCAGTACTTC,CASSMGWAYEQYF,.,.,TRBV19,TRBJ2-7
TGCGCCAGCAGTAGGGGACAGGGCAAGGCCTACGAGCAGTACTTC,CASSRGQGKAYEQYF,.,TRBD1,TRBV10-1,TRBJ2-7
TGTGCCATTGACAGGGGCAATGGCTACGAGCAGTACTTC,CAIDRGNGYEQYF,.,TRBD1,TRBV10-3,TRBJ2-7
TGTGCAAGTCGCCAGACCCGTTGTGAACTAAGGGGAAACACCATATATTTT,CASRQTRCELRGNTIYF,.,.,TRBV12-2,TRBJ1-3
TGTGCCAGCAGCTTCGGAGGGTCCGGAAACACCATATATTTT,CASSFGGSGNTIYF,.,.,TRBV5-6,TRBJ1-3
TGTGCCAGCAGTTTGGGGCAGGCGAACTACGAGCAGTACTTC,CASSLGQANYEQYF,.,.,TRBV28,TRBJ2-7